This T cell receptor beta chain stems from a study of blood T cell repertoires in COVID-19. As for the study in general: COVID-19 samples from acute and convalescent phases originated in the United States, Italy and Spain. From T cells, B-cell-depleted T cells, or PBMCs came the material, which was cDNA or gDNA.

Germline-derived CDR1 and CDR2 are LGHDT and YNNKEL (reference sequence). V shed 3 bases and J shed 4 bases, with 9 bases lying between them. There are 13 residues in the CDR3. In the original workflow: Scientists estimated how many nucleated cells there were by amplifying reference gene primers. Some clones are missing from TCRdb's copy, which holds only in-frame ones; the method was immunoSEQ multiplex PCR. For V, J and clone size, that table is used; D and trimming come from the DNA. Of about 370,000 clones in the sample, 90% were seen once. The sequence was collected from a man between 18 and 29 years old with active or convalescent COVID-19. Sequencing input: peripheral blood. The chain employs TRBV3-1 (or the pseudogene TRBV3-2) and TRBJ1-2; D possibly corresponds to TRBD1 (5 bases). CDR3 DNA: TGTGCCAGCAGCCAGGGCGGGGGCTATGGCTACACCTTC. Translation: CASSQGGGYGYTF.